This paragraph reports one T cell receptor (beta chain). What it recognizes is unknown. Synthetically made TCR analog templates were put into each PCR as spikes. Profiled with immunoSEQ multiplex PCR; TCRdb holds only in-frame clones, not every one. The sample lists about 87,000 clones; around 83% were seen once. These data belong to a study of PD-L1 blockade in urothelial cancer. Findings and caveats of the study: Pretreatment TCR clonality in blood under the median foretold superior survival.

Trimming shortened V by 1 base and J by 7 bases, and 16 bases separated the two germline ends. The CDR3 has 15 residues. CDR1 is MGHRA and CDR2 is YSYEKL in the germline V gene. Documented time point: pretreatment peripheral blood. The TCR originated in a man aged 55 to 69 with urothelial cancer. The starting material was PBMCs, obtained around atezolizumab (anti-PD-L1) treatment. The chain couples TRBV4-1 to TRBJ1-1; D perhaps matches TRBD1 (6 bases). The CDR3: CASSQGAGGAGEAFF. The CDR3 nucleotides read TGCGCCAGCAGCCAAGGGGCTGGGGGGGCTGGTGAAGCTTTCTTT.